The clone carrying this T cell receptor (beta chain) was counted between two and nine times. What it binds is unknown. This entry comes from a study of CD8 T cells in ankylosing spondylitis. The CDR3 contains 13 residues. Germline V lookup: CDR1 KGHSH, CDR2 LQKENI. V was cut by 2 bases and J by 10 bases, with 12 bases left in between. For TCR beta, libraries came from quantitative 5'-RACE with molecular barcodes. Each CDR3 protein gets one entry after TCRdb re-called the 5' RACE reads with MiXCR. The data show approximately 550,000 distinct CDR3 sequences, approximately 12% seen once. General observations from the study: Enrichment of disease-linked clones was reportedly significant in matched ankylosing spondylitis synovial fluid. One TCR beta motif, made up of 7 or 8 highly homologous variants, appeared characteristic of ankylosing spondylitis blood.

V gene TRBV18 combines with J gene TRBJ1-5; D is ambiguous. This TCR derives from a male donor with ankylosing spondylitis. Sequenced: blood, either unsorted or a sorted T cell fraction (not recorded which). The chain's CDR3 is CASSPTDGLPQHF. CDR3 nucleotide sequence: TGTGCCAGCTCACCAACGGACGGACTCCCCCAGCATTTT.